The 11 T cell receptor beta chains given below trace back to one sample, sequenced in a study of T cell responses to AZD1222 COVID-19 vaccine. TCRdb's table, derived via immunoSEQ multiplex PCR, lists solely in-frame clones and lacks some. Here the sample spans about 100,000 clones, about 93% being singletons. Sample: peripheral blood, taken on day 0 of AZD1222 vaccination. The receptor set was obtained from an adult in good health.

This chain uses TRBV5-1 with TRBJ1-1; 10 nucleotides agree with TRBD1. CDR3 size: 15 residues. Per the germline V gene, CDR1 is SGHRS and CDR2 is YFSETQ. J was trimmed by 7 bases and V by 4 bases; bases with no gene match: 10. CDR3 DNA sequence: TGCGCCAGCAGCCAGCTTCTGACAGGGGGCAGTGAAGCTTTCTTT. Protein: CASSQLLTGGSEAFF.

V gene TRBV7-2 combines with J gene TRBJ2-7, with D perhaps matching TRBD2 (6 bases). Germline lookup yields CDR1 SGHTA and CDR2 FQGNSA. V was clipped by 3 bases and J by 0 bases, with 15 bases between them. This CDR3 has 16 amino acids. The CDR3 reads CASSFSGGTTSYEQYF. The DNA of the CDR3 is TGTGCCAGCAGCTTCTCCGGCGGGACCACCTCCTACGAGCAGTACTTC. The variable domain in full, with the rest retrieved from reference TRBV7-2 and TRBJ2-7, is GAGVSQSPSNKVTEKGKDVELRCDPISGHTALYWYRQSLGQGLEFLIYFQGNSAPDKSGLPSDRFSAERTGGSVSTLTIQRTQQEDSAVYLCASSFSGGTTSYEQYFGPGTRLTVT.

This chain connects TRBV11-2 to TRBJ2-7; D uncertain. Trimming cost V 1 base and J 3 bases, with 16 bases left between them. This CDR3 has 16 amino acids. The germline gives CDR1 SGHAT, CDR2 FQNNGV. This CDR3 reads CASSLALGQFVYEQYF. CDR3 bases: TGTGCCAGCAGCTTAGCCTTAGGGCAGTTTGTCTACGAGCAGTACTTC.

The chain is built from TRBV28 and TRBJ2-1; D is possibly TRBD1 (6 bases). Germline CDR1 is MDHEN and CDR2 is SYDVKM. The CDR3 extends over 14 amino acids. The ends were cut back, 6 bases at V and 5 bases at J, with 14 bases in the middle. The CDR3 DNA reads TGTGCCAGCAGATTGGGACACCGAAACAATGAGCAGTTCTTC. It codes for CASRLGHRNNEQFF.

The gene calls are TRBV28 and TRBJ2-5; the match to TRBD2 covers 7 bases. The V gene end was trimmed by 5 bases and the J gene end by 0 bases; junction bases not matched to a gene: 9. The CDR3 contains 16 residues. Per the germline V gene, CDR1 is MDHEN and CDR2 is SYDVKM. The CDR3 loop reads CASSLEASGNQETQYF. The CDR3, as DNA: TGTGCCAGCAGTCTAGAAGCTAGCGGAAACCAAGAGACCCAGTACTTC. The full variable domain, completed using reference TRBV28 and TRBJ2-5, is DVKVTQSSRYLVKRTGEKVFLECVQDMDHENMFWYRQDPGLGLRLIYFSYDVKMKEKGDIPEGYSVSREKKERFSLILESASTNQTSMYLCASSLEASGNQETQYFGPGTRLLVL.

V is TRBV5-4 and J is TRBJ1-4; tentative D call: TRBD1 (6 bases). Between the trimmed V and J ends, which lost 0 bases and 6 bases, there was a span of 9 bases. Germline-derived CDR1 and CDR2 are SGHNT and YYREEE (reference sequence). The length of the CDR3 is 14 residues. CDR3 sequence (DNA): TGTGCCAGCAGCTTGGACAGGGTGGATGAAAAACTGTTTTTT. This gives the protein CASSLDRVDEKLFF.

This chain joins TRBV7-3 and TRBJ2-5, with 7 bases aligning to TRBD2. The J segment lost 2 bases and the V segment lost 5 bases, leaving 20 bases of the junction unmatched. The CDR3 totals 19 residues. Germline V gene sequence: CDR1 SGHTA, CDR2 FQGTGA. CDR3 residues: CASSPSPSLVAGRQETQYF. CDR3 nucleotides: TGTGCCAGCAGCCCCTCCCCGAGTCTGGTAGCGGGTCGACAAGAGACCCAGTACTTC.

The rearrangement links TRBV2 to TRBJ1-3; D gene unclear. Looked up from germline, CDR1 is SNHLY and CDR2 is FYNNEI. Trimming removed 3 bases at V and 7 bases at J, with 10 bases between. This CDR3 has 13 amino acids. CDR3 loop: CASSDYSLNTIYF. The CDR3, as DNA: TGTGCCAGCAGTGACTACTCGCTGAACACCATATATTTT. Complete variable domain (other parts from reference TRBV2 and TRBJ1-3): EPEVTQTPSHQVTQMGQEVILRCVPISNHLYFYWYRQILGQKVEFLVSFYNNEISEKSEIFDDQFSVERPDGSNFTLKIRSTKLEDSAMYFCASSDYSLNTIYFGEGSWLTVV.

The chain links TRBV6-1 to TRBJ1-5; D is ambiguous. Germline CDR1 MNHNS, CDR2 SASEGT. V dropped 3 bases and J dropped 6 bases, with 9 bases sitting between them. The CDR3 sequence is 13 residues long. The CDR3 nucleotides read TGTGCCAGCAGTGATAGTCCTTCTCAGCCCCAGCATTTT. It specifies CASSDSPSQPQHF.

The chain is built from TRBV28 and TRBJ2-1; no firm D call. The V gene lost 8 bases and the J gene lost 7 bases, with 27 bases spanning the gap. Looked up from germline, CDR1 is MDHEN and CDR2 is SYDVKM. The CDR3 loop spans 17 amino acids. CDR3 bases: TGTGCCAGCGGACCTCCTCGGGCGGCCGAAGGTGGAAATGAGCAGTTCTTC. This translates into CASGPPRAAEGGNEQFF.

The chain joins TRBV5-1 to TRBJ1-2; D may be TRBD1 (6 bases). This CDR3 spans 14 amino acids. V was clipped by 0 bases and J by 4 bases, with 10 bases between them. Germline loops: CDR1 SGHRS, CDR2 YFSETQ. The CDR3 nucleotides are TGCGCCAGCAGCTTGGCTGGGGGCTTCTATGGCTACACCTTC. This translates into CASSLAGGFYGYTF. The variable domain in full, with the rest retrieved from reference TRBV5-1 and TRBJ1-2, is KAGVTQTPRYLIKTRGQQVTLSCSPISGHRSVSWYQQTPGQGLQFLFEYFSETQRNKGNFPGRFSGRQFSNSRSEMNVSTLELGDSALYLCASSLAGGFYGYTFGSGTRLTVV.